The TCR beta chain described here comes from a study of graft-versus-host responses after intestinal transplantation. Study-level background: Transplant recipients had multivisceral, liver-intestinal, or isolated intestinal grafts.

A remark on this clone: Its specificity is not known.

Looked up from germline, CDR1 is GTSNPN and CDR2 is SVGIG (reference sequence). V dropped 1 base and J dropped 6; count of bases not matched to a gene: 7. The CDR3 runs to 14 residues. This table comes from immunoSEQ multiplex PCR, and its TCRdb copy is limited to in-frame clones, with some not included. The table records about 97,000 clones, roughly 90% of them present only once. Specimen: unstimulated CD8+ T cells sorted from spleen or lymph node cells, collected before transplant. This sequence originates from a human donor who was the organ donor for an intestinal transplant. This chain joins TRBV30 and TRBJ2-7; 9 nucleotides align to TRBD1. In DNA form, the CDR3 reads TGTGCCTGGAGTGGTGGGACAGGGCGGTCCGAGCAGTACTTC. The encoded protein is CAWSGGTGRSEQYF.